A single sample is the source of the 9 T cell receptor beta chains below, sequenced in a study of graft-versus-host responses after intestinal transplantation (TCRdb year 2021). Libraries were constructed by the immunoSEQ multiplex PCR assay. In TCRdb, the immuneACCESS table is reduced to in-frame sequences with V and J assigned. These tables do not hold every clone; where another copy was compared, an unresolved V gene accounts for under half, and the others remain unexplained. This sample gives 15,000 to 20,000 clones in total; over 70% of them show up just once. The top ten constitute around 1.9% of the sample. The specimen was PBMCs, collected 14 days after transplant. The receptors shown here come from a human patient who received an intestinal transplant, so some T cells may come from the graft donor.

This clone was detected once. The chain joins TRBV21-1 to TRBJ1-5. TRBV21-1 is labeled a pseudogene. CDR3 length equals 15 residues. This chain's CDR3 is CASSKIVTTWEPQHF. CDR3 sequence (DNA): TGTGCCAGCAGCAAAATAGTCACGACGTGGGAGCCCCAGCATTTT.

The chain uses TRBV5-8 and TRBJ1-1, with D unresolved. The CDR3 is 17 amino acids. Trimming shortened V by 0 bases and J by 0 bases, and 15 bases separated the two germline ends. Germline V gene data show CDR1 as SGHTS and CDR2 as YDEGEE. CDR3 bases: TGTGCCAGCAGCTTGGAGCAGTGGGGAGGAGTGAACACTGAAGCTTTCTTT. This translates into CASSLEQWGGVNTEAFF. Filled out from reference TRBV5-8 and TRBJ1-1, the complete variable domain reads EAGVTQSPTHLIKTRGQQATLRCSPISGHTSVYWYQQALGLGLQFLLWYDEGEERNRGNFPPRFSGRQFPNYSSELNVNALELEDSALYLCASSLEQWGGVNTEAFFGQGTRLTVV.

The V gene is TRBV27, the J gene TRBJ2-1; D not certain. V was cut by 2 bases and J by 2 bases, with 10 bases left in between. The CDR3 is 15 residues long. Germline V CDR1 and CDR2: MNHEY, SMNVEV (reference sequence). The CDR3 DNA follows: TGTGCCAGCAGTTTAGACATCAAGGCCTACAATGAGCAGTTCTTC. Encoded protein: CASSLDIKAYNEQFF.

CDR3 nucleotide sequence: TGTGCCAGCAGCTTAGGTCTGGAATACGAGCAGTACTTC. Translated, it gives CASSLGLEYEQYF. The chain has TRBV7-6 and TRBJ2-7; D unclear. The ends were cut back, 1 base at V and 4 bases at J, with 8 bases in the middle. The germline V gene encodes CDR1 SGHVS and CDR2 FNYEAQ. CDR3 length: 13 amino acids.

The V and J genes are TRBV27 and TRBJ1-1, with TRBD1 identical over 8 bases. With V trimmed by 0 bases and J by 1 base, 1 base remained unmatched. Germline-derived CDR1 and CDR2 are MNHEY and SMNVEV (reference sequence). This CDR3 has 15 amino acids. The CDR3 reads CASSLSTGGNTEAFF. The CDR3 bases are TGTGCCAGCAGTTTATCAACAGGGGGGAACACTGAAGCTTTCTTT.

This clone is a singleton in its sample. The rearrangement uses TRBV25-1 and TRBJ2-5; unclear D gene. The CDR3 runs to 15 residues. V lost 8 bases, J lost 1 base, and 17 bases lay in between. The germline gives CDR1 MGHDK, CDR2 SYGVNS. CDR3 sequence reads: CASRHHQVSQETQYF. The CDR3 coding sequence is TGTGCCAGCCGACACCATCAGGTTTCCCAAGAGACCCAGTACTTC.

V gene TRBV30 combines with J gene TRBJ2-1; 9 positions match TRBD1. This CDR3 spans 15 amino acids. From germline, CDR1 is GTSNPN and CDR2 SVGIG (reference sequence). The J segment lost 5 bases and the V segment lost 0 bases, leaving 5 bases of the junction unmatched. CDR3 nucleotide sequence: TGTGCCTGGAGTGTTCCCGGGACAGGGAACAATGAGCAGTTCTTC. Amino acid sequence: CAWSVPGTGNNEQFF.

This sequence joins TRBV11-2 and TRBJ2-1, with D hard to call. V lost 5 bases, J lost 9 bases, and 17 bases lay in between. Germline V CDR1 and CDR2: SGHAT, FQNNGV. The CDR3 extends over 14 amino acids. The CDR3 reads CASSESSGHREQFF. The CDR3 nucleotides are TGTGCCAGCAGCGAAAGTAGTGGTCACCGTGAGCAGTTCTTC.

The chain links TRBV27 to TRBJ1-1; perhaps TRBD1 as D (6 bases). Germline values: CDR1 MNHEY, CDR2 SMNVEV (reference sequence). The CDR3 totals 12 residues. Trimming left V 5 bases short and J 6 bases short, with 10 bases between. CDR3 DNA: TGTGCCAGCAGTCAGGGGTCGGCTGAAGCTTTCTTT. Translating gives CASSQGSAEAFF.